The subject of this entry is one TCR beta chain. Its antigen remains unidentified. CDR1 and CDR2 from the germline V gene are MNHEY and SMNVEV (reference sequence). This CDR3 has 17 residues. Multiplex touch-down PCR amplified TRB using TRB-A and TRB-B pools in one tube. TCRdb derives one entry per CDR3 protein from the multiplex PCR reads, leaving out DNA. Recorded here are around 7,400 distinct CDR3 sequences; the top ten clones represent about 28%. This record comes from a study of T cell clusters in autoimmune cytopenias. Overall study context: The median distinct TRB clonotype count was approximately 2,400 per sample, from a median roughly 52,000 reads. The study's findings and limits: Physiological T cell clusters of healthy donors were apparently absent in primary autoimmune cytopenia patients. TRB repertoire shifts in secondary cytopenia and chronic lymphocytic leukemia mostly reflected lymphoma, not autoimmunity. The T cell clusters were defined only in silico, without experimental functional validation.

Each sample's input was approximately 270 ng genomic DNA, roughly 38,000 genome equivalents. V gene TRBV27 combines with J gene TRBJ2-7. The sequenced material came from peripheral blood. This clonotype was sampled from a human donor with an autoimmune cytopenia or autoimmune hepatitis (not recorded which). Here the CDR3 reads CASSLKSTRTGPYEQYF.